One and the same sample provided the 19 T cell receptor beta chains below, sequenced in a study of blood T cell repertoires in COVID-19. Method: immunoSEQ multiplex PCR; TCRdb's copy keeps in-frame clones and lacks some. The sample lists around 130,000 clones, about 85% seen once, with around 4.2% in the top ten. Sequenced: peripheral blood. These receptors came from a man between 60 and 75 years old with acute or convalescent COVID-19.

This clone came up once. This chain uses TRBV6-2 or TRBV6-3 with TRBJ2-1; the D gene is possibly TRBD1 (6 bases). The V gene's germline CDR1 is MNHEY and CDR2 SVGEGT. Trimming took 0 bases from V and 4 from J, leaving 10 bases between them. This CDR3 is built from 15 residues. CDR3 protein: CASSYSQGGYNEQFF. The CDR3 DNA is TGTGCCAGCAGTTACTCACAGGGCGGGTACAATGAGCAGTTCTTC.

The chain recombines TRBV7-2 with TRBJ2-7; 7 bases agree with TRBD1. J gave up 6 bases and V 6 bases, and 11 bases lay outside the gene matches. CDR1 and CDR2 from the germline V gene are SGHTA and FQGNSA. This CDR3 is built from 14 residues. The chain's CDR3 is CASSFRDSSIEQYF. The DNA for the CDR3 is TGTGCCAGCAGTTTCCGGGACAGCTCTATCGAGCAGTACTTC.

The CDR3 coding sequence is TGTGCCAGCTCATATGAGGGACTAGCGCAAGAGACCCAGTACTTC. This sequence encodes CASSYEGLAQETQYF. V gene TRBV6-5 combines with J gene TRBJ2-5; the match to TRBD2 covers 10 bases. The CDR3 is made up of 15 amino acids. The ends lost 8 bases at V and 2 bases at J; junction bases unmatched: 8. CDR1 is MNHEY, CDR2 SVGAGI, per germline.

The CDR3 loop reads CASSYLRETQYF. DNA for the CDR3: TGTGCCAGCAGTTACCTTCGGGAGACCCAGTACTTC. The rearrangement uses TRBV12-3 or TRBV12-4 and TRBJ2-5, with D hard to call. V gave up 4 bases and J gave up 5 bases, with 8 bases separating them. The CDR3 has 12 residues.

This chain joins TRBV5-1 and TRBJ2-1; possibly TRBD1 for D (5 bases). V was cut by 4 bases and J by 4 bases, with 15 bases left in between. This CDR3 spans 15 amino acids. CDR1 is SGHRS, CDR2 YFSETQ, per germline. CDR3 region: CASSPRQGRYNEQFF. The CDR3 bases are TGCGCCAGCAGCCCCCGGCAGGGCAGATACAATGAGCAGTTCTTC.

CDR3 DNA sequence: TGCGCCAGCAGCTTGGATATCGGGAGTACCTACAATGAGCAGTTCTTC. Translated, it gives CASSLDIGSTYNEQFF. The chain employs TRBV5-1 and TRBJ2-1, with D perhaps matching TRBD2 (6 bases). The CDR3 runs 16 residues. V lost 0 bases and J 2 bases, leaving 12 bases between the germline ends. Germline loops: CDR1 SGHRS, CDR2 YFSETQ.

The rearrangement uses TRBV6-2 or TRBV6-3 and TRBJ2-7; D is uncertain. Germline CDR1 and CDR2: MNHEY and SVGEGT. The CDR3 sequence is 18 residues long. Trimming pared 0 bases from V and 2 bases from J, leaving 20 bases between. The CDR3 region has the DNA TGTGCCAGCAGTTACTCGCCCATCCAGTGGTCCTCCCCCTACGAGCAGTACTTC. Its protein product is CASSYSPIQWSSPYEQYF.

The chain uses TRBV5-1 and TRBJ1-3; D uncertain. Looked up from germline, CDR1 is SGHRS and CDR2 is YFSETQ. Trimming took off 5 bases at V and 3 bases at J, with 9 bases between the two ends. The CDR3 runs 13 residues. CDR3: CASRLTSGNTIYF. Written as DNA, the CDR3 is TGCGCCAGCAGGCTCACGAGTGGAAACACCATATATTTT. The whole variable domain, filled in from reference TRBV5-1 and TRBJ1-3, reads KAGVTQTPRYLIKTRGQQVTLSCSPISGHRSVSWYQQTPGQGLQFLFEYFSETQRNKGNFPGRFSGRQFSNSRSEMNVSTLELGDSALYLCASRLTSGNTIYFGEGSWLTVV.

V usage is TRBV28 and J usage is TRBJ1-6; D gene unclear. The CDR3 consists of 13 residues. Germline V gene sequence: CDR1 MDHEN, CDR2 SYDVKM. V was cut by 6 bases and J by 9 bases, with 12 bases left in between. CDR3: CASSLSGPSPLHF. As DNA, the CDR3 is TGTGCCAGCAGCTTGAGCGGCCCTTCACCCCTCCACTTT.

The CDR3 DNA sequence: TGTGCCAGCAGCTCGACAGGGCCAACCTACGAGCAGTACTTC. This sequence encodes CASSSTGPTYEQYF. This sequence joins TRBV11-1 and TRBJ2-7, with TRBD1 matching 7 bases. V dropped 4 bases and J dropped 2; count of bases not matched to a gene: 5. Germline V gene sequence: CDR1 SGHAT, CDR2 FQDESV (reference sequence). The CDR3 is made up of 14 amino acids.

This chain uses TRBV28 with TRBJ1-4; perhaps TRBD1 as D (6 bases). V lost 7 bases, J lost 6 bases, and 15 bases lay in between. Germline V gives CDR1 MDHEN, CDR2 SYDVKM. The CDR3 totals 14 residues. CDR3 DNA sequence: TGTGCCAGCACCTCCGGGACAAGGGATGAAAAACTGTTTTTT. Translation: CASTSGTRDEKLFF.

The J gene is TRBJ1-2, the V gene TRBV28; D is possibly TRBD1 (5 bases). Germline V gene sequence: CDR1 MDHEN, CDR2 SYDVKM. Trimming removed 2 bases from V and 3 bases from J, with 10 bases in between. The length of the CDR3 is 14 residues. This CDR3 reads CASSLGAGHYGYTF. DNA for the CDR3: TGTGCCAGCAGTTTAGGGGCAGGGCACTATGGCTACACCTTC.

The chain employs TRBV6-5 and TRBJ2-2; weak D call: TRBD1 (6 bases). The CDR3 is 15 amino acids. Germline CDR1 reads MNHEY; CDR2 reads SVGAGI. V lost 5 bases, J lost 0 bases, and 10 bases lay in between. In DNA form, the CDR3 reads TGTGCCAGCAGTAGAGGACAGCCGAACACCGGGGAGCTGTTTTTT. This sequence encodes CASSRGQPNTGELFF.

The rearrangement joins TRBV6-2 or TRBV6-3 to TRBJ2-5; D is possibly TRBD1 (6 bases). The germline gives CDR1 MNHEY, CDR2 SVGEGT. V was clipped by 4 bases and J by 9 bases, with 15 bases between them. This CDR3 contains 13 residues. CDR3 protein: CASSSLPGHPQYF. In DNA, the CDR3 is TGTGCCAGCAGTTCCCTACCGGGACACCCCCAGTACTTC.

This clone was seen more than once but under ten times. The chain joins TRBV10-3 to TRBJ2-2; D call uncertain. The CDR3 runs 13 residues. The germline CDR1 and CDR2 sequences are ENHRY and SYGVKD. The ends were cut back, 7 bases at V and 1 base at J, with 7 bases in the middle. CDR3 amino acids: CAINLRNTGELFF. The CDR3 nucleotides read TGTGCCATCAATCTCAGGAACACCGGGGAGCTGTTTTTT.

The chain carries TRBV5-1 and TRBJ2-7, with a tentative D call TRBD2 (6 bases). This CDR3 spans 15 amino acids. The V gene lost 1 base and the J gene lost 7 bases, with 18 bases spanning the gap. Looked up from germline, CDR1 is SGHRS and CDR2 is YFSETQ. CDR3 residues: CASSLTVGGPGEQYF. For the CDR3, the DNA is TGCGCCAGCAGCTTGACGGTAGGAGGGCCCGGGGAGCAGTACTTC. The full variable domain, in which reference TRBV5-1 and TRBJ2-7 provide the parts outside the CDR3, is KAGVTQTPRYLIKTRGQQVTLSCSPISGHRSVSWYQQTPGQGLQFLFEYFSETQRNKGNFPGRFSGRQFSNSRSEMNVSTLELGDSALYLCASSLTVGGPGEQYFGPGTRLTVT.

This chain connects TRBV7-3 to TRBJ1-1; TRBD1 aligns across 7 bases. Germline V lookup: CDR1 SGHTA, CDR2 FQGTGA. This CDR3 is 15 amino acids long. The V gene end was trimmed by 3 bases and the J gene end by 0 bases; junction bases not matched to a gene: 4. The CDR3 DNA is TGTGCCAGCAGCTTCGCAGGGGGAATGAACACTGAAGCTTTCTTT. It encodes CASSFAGGMNTEAFF.

The CDR3 region is CAISPGDSSGNTIYF. CDR3 nucleotides: TGTGCCATCAGCCCGGGGGACAGCTCTGGAAACACCATATATTTT. The V and J genes are TRBV10-3 and TRBJ1-3, with TRBD1 matching over 7 bases. The junction had 5 bases not matched to a gene; V was cut back by 6 bases and J by 0 bases. The CDR3 is made up of 15 amino acids. From germline, CDR1 is ENHRY and CDR2 SYGVKD.

The chain uses TRBV30 and TRBJ1-2; D might be TRBD1 (5 bases). V shed 0 bases and J shed 7 bases, with 21 bases lying between them. Germline V lookup: CDR1 GTSNPN, CDR2 SVGIG (reference sequence). This CDR3 has 16 amino acids. The DNA for the CDR3 is TGTGCCTGGAGTGTACGGCGGCGGGGGAGGCGCTTTGGCTACACCTTC. Amino acid sequence: CAWSVRRRGRRFGYTF.